A single sample gave rise to the 21 T cell receptor beta chains below, sequenced in a study of blood T cell repertoires in COVID-19. Some clones are missing from TCRdb's copy, which holds only in-frame ones; the method was immunoSEQ multiplex PCR. The sample has some 200,000 clones; 80% to 85% are singletons. Sequenced material: peripheral blood. The receptors stem from an older woman with acute or convalescent COVID-19.

The genes are TRBV2 and TRBJ1-5, with D hard to call. Germline CDR1 SNHLY, CDR2 FYNNEI. V dropped 6 bases and J dropped 6 bases, with 15 bases sitting between them. CDR3 size: 14 residues. CDR3 sequence: CASSSLGVVQPQHF. CDR3 nucleotide sequence: TGTGCCAGCAGCTCACTCGGGGTAGTTCAGCCCCAGCATTTT.

The rearrangement uses TRBV6-2 or TRBV6-3 and TRBJ1-1; the D is unclear. The CDR3 sequence is 13 residues long. With 2 bases removed from V and 2 bases from J, the gap between germline ends came to 6 bases. In germline, CDR1 is MNHEY, CDR2 SVGEGT. The CDR3 bases are TGTGCCAGCAGTTACCGGGGAAACACTGAAGCTTTCTTT. Translated, it gives CASSYRGNTEAFF.

As regards this clone: The junction departs from the called germline gene at one end, perhaps through a read error. The chain couples TRBV5-4 to TRBJ2-7, with 7 positions matching TRBD1. Germline V gene sequence: CDR1 SGHNT, CDR2 YYREEE (reference sequence). This CDR3 is built from 12 residues. CDR3 region: CASSLDGQVSSF. The CDR3 DNA sequence: TGTGCCAGCAGCTTGGACGGACAGGTTTCTAGCTTC.

This chain connects TRBV6-5 to TRBJ2-1; 10 positions agree with TRBD2. Germline CDR1 reads MNHEY; CDR2 reads SVGAGI. This CDR3 spans 14 amino acids. Germline trimming cut 5 bases from V and 10 bases from J; bases unmatched to any gene: 8. DNA of the CDR3: TGTGCCAGCAGTCAGCGGGGGGGCCCTGGGGAGCAGTTCTTC. It translates to CASSQRGGPGEQFF.

The V call is TRBV5-1, the J call TRBJ2-3; 8 bases are shared with TRBD1. The V gene's germline CDR1 is SGHRS and CDR2 YFSETQ. The CDR3 contains 14 residues. Trimming at V came to 4 bases and at J to 3 bases, leaving 4 bases not matched to a gene. CDR3 in DNA: TGCGCCAGCAGCCCGGACAGGGCGACAGATACGCAGTATTTT. Translation: CASSPDRATDTQYF.

The V call is TRBV18, the J call TRBJ2-5; TRBD1 aligns across 7 bases. The CDR3 totals 13 residues. Germline lookup yields CDR1 KGHSH and CDR2 LQKENI. With 8 bases clipped from V and 3 bases from J, the junction kept 6 bases outside the gene matches. CDR3 protein: CASPTGRKETQYF. CDR3 nucleotides: TGTGCCAGCCCGACAGGGCGGAAAGAGACCCAGTACTTC.

This chain connects TRBV9 to TRBJ2-1; D might be TRBD2 (6 bases). CDR3 length: 17 residues. V was shortened by 3 bases and J by 0 bases, with 16 bases between the two germline ends. Per germline, CDR1 SGDLS and CDR2 YYNGEE. The CDR3 DNA is TGTGCCAGCAGCGATGACAGTCGGGGGAGCTCCTACAATGAGCAGTTCTTC. Translation: CASSDDSRGSSYNEQFF.

This chain uses TRBV7-9 with TRBJ2-7, with TRBD1 identical over 9 bases. Germline-derived CDR1 and CDR2 are SEHNR and FQNEAQ (reference sequence). This CDR3 is 13 amino acids long. Trimming removed 8 bases from V and 3 bases from J; junction bases left unmatched: 5. In DNA, the CDR3 is TGTGCCAGCTCTGGGACAGGGAGCTACGAGCAGTACTTC. It encodes CASSGTGSYEQYF.

The CDR3, as DNA: TGCGCCAGCAGCCAAGCCACAGGGGGAGGAAACATTCAGTACTTC. It codes for CASSQATGGGNIQYF. V gene TRBV4-3 combines with J gene TRBJ2-4; TRBD1 aligns across 8 bases. V was pared by 1 base and J by 6 bases, with 5 bases of the junction left unmatched. Looked up from germline, CDR1 is LGHNA and CDR2 is YSLEER. The CDR3 spans 15 residues.

The rearrangement uses TRBV2 and TRBJ1-2, with D possibly TRBD1 on 6 matching bases. The CDR3 length is 16 residues. The V and J ends lost 2 bases and 8 bases respectively, with 21 bases between them. Germline V gene data show CDR1 as SNHLY and CDR2 as FYNNEI. The CDR3 DNA is TGTGCCAGCAGTGAAACGAAGTTGACAGGAGGACGGGGCTACACCTTC. This codes for CASSETKLTGGRGYTF.

This chain uses TRBV27 with TRBJ2-7, with TRBD1 as a possible D gene (6 bases). Germline V gene lookup returns CDR1 MNHEY and CDR2 SMNVEV (reference sequence). Trimming took 6 bases from V and 0 from J, leaving 12 bases between them. This CDR3 comprises 14 residues. The CDR3 spells CASRPGDLSYEQYF. CDR3 sequence (DNA): TGTGCCAGCAGGCCAGGGGACCTCTCCTACGAGCAGTACTTC.

J is TRBJ1-1 and V is TRBV29-1, with D possibly TRBD1 on 5 matching bases. V shed 7 bases and J shed 4 bases, with 13 bases lying between them. CDR3 length: 12 residues. Germline CDR1 reads SQVTM; CDR2 reads ANQGSEA. The CDR3 protein is CSARGFVTEAFF. The CDR3 nucleotides are TGCAGCGCCCGGGGGTTTGTCACTGAAGCTTTCTTT.

The chain uses TRBV6-5 and TRBJ1-2; 9 nucleotides align to TRBD1. V lost 9 bases and J lost 3; bases outside the gene matches: 5. CDR1 and CDR2 (germline): MNHEY, SVGAGI. This CDR3 has 13 residues. The CDR3 coding sequence is TGTGCCAGTTGGACAGGGGCTTACTATGGCTACACCTTC. Translated, it gives CASWTGAYYGYTF.

The rearrangement uses TRBV5-1 and TRBJ1-1, with D possibly matching TRBD1 (5 bases). Germline V gives CDR1 SGHRS, CDR2 YFSETQ. V lost 0 bases and J 8 bases, leaving 11 bases between the germline ends. The CDR3 spans 13 residues. CDR3 sequence reads: CASSLADRSEAFF. CDR3 in DNA: TGCGCCAGCAGCTTGGCCGACAGATCCGAAGCTTTCTTT.

The rearrangement joins TRBV5-6 to TRBJ1-1; D not certain. Trimming cost V 0 bases and J 10 bases, with 13 bases left between them. The CDR3 covers 13 residues. Germline loops: CDR1 SGHDT, CDR2 YYEEEE. The CDR3 reads CASSLEVGSLAFF. In nucleotides, the CDR3 is TGTGCCAGCAGCTTGGAGGTCGGGTCTTTAGCTTTCTTT.

The rearrangement joins TRBV5-5 to TRBJ1-1; D uncertain. This CDR3 spans 15 amino acids. Trimming took 0 bases from V and 1 from J, leaving 10 bases between them. CDR1 is SGHKS and CDR2 is YYEKEE in the germline V gene (reference sequence). The CDR3 reads CASSLAPTRNTEAFF. CDR3 nucleotides: TGTGCCAGCAGCTTGGCTCCGACAAGGAACACTGAAGCTTTCTTT.

This clone is a singleton in its sample. V is TRBV30 and J is TRBJ1-2, with 10 bases fitting TRBD1. Germline assignment: CDR1 GTSNPN and CDR2 SVGIG (reference sequence). The CDR3 has 13 residues. The V gene end was trimmed by 2 bases and the J gene end by 8 bases; junction bases not matched to a gene: 5. CDR3 loop: CAWSIETGGGYTF. In nucleotides, the CDR3 is TGTGCCTGGAGTATCGAGACAGGGGGCGGCTACACCTTC. Using reference TRBV30 and TRBJ1-2 for the parts outside the CDR3, the full variable domain is SQTIHQWPATLVQPVGSPLSLECTVEGTSNPNLYWYRQAAGRGLQLLFYSVGIGQISSEVPQNLSASRPQDRQFILSSKKLLLSDSGFYLCAWSIETGGGYTFGSGTRLTVV.

The V gene is TRBV28, the J gene TRBJ2-3; 7 positions agree with TRBD2. With 5 bases clipped from V and 1 base from J, the junction kept 15 bases outside the gene matches. Germline CDR1 reads MDHEN; CDR2 reads SYDVKM. This CDR3 spans 18 amino acids. In DNA form, the CDR3 reads TGTGCCAGCAGTCCATATAACTGGGACTACCTGGGCACAGATACGCAGTATTTT. Protein: CASSPYNWDYLGTDTQYF.

DNA for the CDR3: TGTGCCAGCAGCCTGACTAGCGGCACAGATACGCAGTATTTT. Its protein product is CASSLTSGTDTQYF. J is TRBJ2-3 and V is TRBV3-1 (or the pseudogene TRBV3-2); 8 positions match TRBD2. The CDR3 is 14 amino acids. V lost 4 bases, J lost 1 base, and 1 base stayed unmatched. Germline lookup yields CDR1 LGHDT and CDR2 YNNKEL (reference sequence).

CDR3 DNA: TGTGCCAGCAGTCCCGGGACAGCTTATTGGTGGGGCACTGAAGCTTTCTTT. Encoded protein: CASSPGTAYWWGTEAFF. The chain uses TRBV14 and TRBJ1-1, with 7 bases identical to TRBD1. This CDR3 is built from 17 residues. Germline V lookup: CDR1 SGHDN, CDR2 FVKESK. The junction had 17 bases not matched to a gene; V was cut back by 6 bases and J by 4 bases. Together with reference TRBV14 and TRBJ1-1, the CDR3 gives the full variable domain: EAGVTQFPSHSVIEKGQTVTLRCDPISGHDNLYWYRRVMGKEIKFLLHFVKESKQDESGMPNNRFLAERTGGTYSTLKVQPAELEDSGVYFCASSPGTAYWWGTEAFFGQGTRLTVV.

The V gene is TRBV2, the J gene TRBJ2-3; D remains unclear. The CDR3 spans 12 residues. Per germline, CDR1 SNHLY and CDR2 FYNNEI. V was clipped by 8 bases and J by 4 bases, with 10 bases between them. The CDR3 loop is CASGVFPDTQYF. The CDR3 coding sequence is TGTGCCAGCGGAGTATTCCCAGATACGCAGTATTTT. The whole variable domain, filled in from reference TRBV2 and TRBJ2-3, reads EPEVTQTPSHQVTQMGQEVILRCVPISNHLYFYWYRQILGQKVEFLVSFYNNEISEKSEIFDDQFSVERPDGSNFTLKIRSTKLEDSAMYFCASGVFPDTQYFGPGTRLTVL.